This TCR beta chain was sequenced for a study of OX40 agonist ivuxolimab in advanced cancers. Notes on the research overall: The costimulatory receptor OX40 (CD134) was targeted by ivuxolimab, a fully human IgG2 agonistic monoclonal antibody. Intravenous ivuxolimab was administered to patients every 2 weeks at six dose levels: 0.01, 0.1, 0.3, 1.5, 3 and 10 mg/kg. Among the roughly 50 dose-escalation patients, roughly 20 had hepatocellular carcinoma, 15 or so melanoma, 9 renal cell carcinoma and 9 head and neck cancer. A male proportion of approximately 83% and a mean age of 60 years, ranging from about 23 to 90, were recorded for the dose-escalation cohort. Patients were allowed to have had prior anti-PD-1, anti-PD-L1 or anti-CTLA-4 therapy, and approximately 41% of the dose-escalation patients had previously received checkpoint inhibitors. Partial responses occurred in three dose-escalation patients: two with cutaneous melanoma and one with hepatocellular carcinoma. The purpose of peripheral TCRbeta sequencing was to test whether ivuxolimab changed TCR sequence diversity and led to clonal T-cell expansion. The monotherapy dose-escalation portion (N ≈ 52 patients) of the phase I ivuxolimab trial is reported in the paper.

The CDR3 has 14 amino acids, counting the end cysteine and phenylalanine. Kept here is only the CDR3 DNA, which spans 42 bases and is read in frame from base 1. Via the germline V gene, CDR1 is SGDLS and CDR2 YYNGEE. The germline ends are 9 bases apart after V is trimmed by 0 bases and J by 6 bases. Comment on this clone: Its antigen is not yet known. Within one base of it there is no much larger clone, and no base qualities were kept.

The trial excluded patients who had a history of autoimmune disease or who were on systemic immunosuppression. Peripheral blood for TCR sequencing was drawn from every dose cohort at baseline, at cycle 4 day 1 and at cycle 7 day 1. The samples were taken from a phase I, first-in-human, multicenter, open-label dose-escalation trial of ivuxolimab. Adults with locally advanced or metastatic melanoma, renal cell carcinoma, hepatocellular carcinoma or head and neck squamous cell carcinoma were enrolled in the trial. Before TCR sequencing, CD4+ T cells and CD8+ T cells were sorted from peripheral blood as separate populations. The research as a whole found: The antigen specificity of the peripheral T cells that underwent clonal expansion was not determined. In the 0.1-3.0 mg/kg groups, partial responders were among the patients with the lowest normalized peripheral clonal expansion, particularly in CD8+ T cells. At doses from 0.1 to 3.0 mg/kg, clonal expansion was seen in both CD4+ and CD8+ blood T cells between baseline and week 6. After ivuxolimab, more expanded clones were found on average in CD8+ T cells than in CD4+ T cells. Low levels of normalized T-cell clonal expansion were also seen in some patients who did not respond.

Genomic DNA was extracted from sorted cells for sequencing of the TCRbeta CDR3 region. TCRbeta CDR3 regions were sequenced using the immunoSEQ Assay. TCRdb holds this immuneACCESS table with in-frame rearrangements only. Some clones are missing; in checked studies, unresolved V genes explain under half, and the rest has no known cause. The sample table shows roughly 22,000 clones, and 86% are seen once. The ten largest clones capture 29% of the sample. Recombination joined TRBV9 with TRBJ2-2; matching of 5 bases hints at TRBD1 as the D gene. The receptor comes from an adult with an advanced solid tumor such as melanoma, head and neck, liver or kidney cancer. The sample was CD4+ or CD8+ T cells sorted from blood, taken in a trial of the OX40 agonist ivuxolimab. The DNA reads as follows: TGTGCCAGCAGCGTAGAAGGGGATTCCGGGGAGCTGTTTTTT. It is translated as CASSVEGDSGELFF.